This is a list of T cell receptor beta chains from one sample in a study of blood T cell repertoires in COVID-19. Produced via immunoSEQ multiplex PCR; TCRdb's table is partial and in-frame only. The profile shows 150,000 to 200,000 clones, around four fifths of them singletons. Sequencing input: peripheral blood. These receptors all stem from a woman of 80 years or more with active or convalescent COVID-19. Each CDR3 is given with its conserved first and last residue. A D gene is named only where the DNA matches it firmly. Where a row states a size, it is once, few, many or the class of an expanded clone; other rows omit it.

TRBD1	TRBV29-1	TRBJ1-1	NA	CSALGQRNTEAFF	TGCAGCGCCTTGGGACAGAGGAACACTGAAGCTTTCTTT
NA	TRBV5-1	TRBJ1-1	few	CASQHAGNTEAFF	TGCGCGAGCCAACACGCAGGAAACACTGAAGCTTTCTTT
NA	TRBV5-1	TRBJ2-5	NA	CASRVTAQETQYF	TGCGCCAGCAGGGTGACAGCGCAAGAGACCCAGTACTTC
TRBD2	TRBV4-3	TRBJ2-5	NA	CASSQVSGGSKETQYF	TGCGCCAGCAGCCAAGTTAGCGGGGGGAGCAAAGAGACCCAGTACTTC
TRBD2	TRBV7-2	TRBJ2-7	once	CASSSSGASYEQYF	TGTGCCAGCAGCAGTAGCGGGGCCTCCTACGAGCAGTACTTC
NA	TRBV19	TRBJ1-1	few	CASSTAPPRQGSSAFF	TGTGCCAGTAGTACCGCCCCTCCGCGGCAGGGCAGCTCAGCTTTCTTT
NA	TRBV19	TRBJ2-7	NA	CASKASSGDYEQYF	TGTGCCAGCAAAGCCAGTAGCGGCGATTACGAGCAGTACTTC
TRBD2	TRBV6-2/TRBV6-3	TRBJ2-7	NA	CASSYSTRSGGRRGYEQYF	TGTGCCAGCAGTTACTCGACACGGAGCGGGGGACGGCGGGGGTACGAGCAGTACTTC
TRBD2	TRBV7-9	TRBJ2-3	NA	CASSRVLAGVRTDTQYF	TGTGCCAGCAGCCGGGTTCTAGCGGGGGTACGCACAGATACGCAGTATTTT
TRBD1	TRBV5-6	TRBJ2-7	NA	CASSFKGTASSYEQYF	TGTGCCAGCAGCTTCAAGGGGACAGCGAGCTCCTACGAGCAGTACTTC
NA	TRBV29-1	TRBJ1-2	once	CSISRDIGYGYTF	TGCAGCATTTCCCGGGACATAGGGTATGGCTACACCTTC
NA	TRBV29-1	TRBJ1-1	NA	CSVDPPGQNTEAFF	TGCAGCGTTGACCCCCCGGGACAGAACACTGAAGCTTTCTTT
NA	TRBV2	TRBJ1-5	once	CASRGQDNQPQHF	TGTGCCAGCAGAGGCCAGGACAATCAGCCCCAGCATTTT
TRBD2	TRBV7-9	TRBJ2-2	NA	CASSRGVNTGELFF	TGTGCCAGCAGCCGGGGGGTGAACACCGGGGAGCTGTTTTTT
NA	TRBV5-5	TRBJ1-1	NA	CASSLRNRENTEAFF	TGTGCCAGCAGCTTGAGGAACAGGGAGAACACTGAAGCTTTCTTT
NA	TRBV19	TRBJ1-2	NA	CASSIYGVGNGYTF	TGTGCCAGTAGTATCTACGGGGTTGGTAATGGCTACACCTTC
TRBD1	TRBV7-2	TRBJ1-5	NA	CASSPSQGAGNQPQHF	TGTGCCAGCAGCCCCTCACAGGGGGCGGGGAATCAGCCCCAGCATTTT
TRBD1	TRBV20-1	TRBJ2-3	NA	CSASVLQGADTQYF	TGCAGTGCTAGTGTGTTGCAGGGGGCAGATACGCAGTATTTT
NA	TRBV3-1/TRBV3-2	TRBJ1-1	NA	CASSQAQGNTEAFF	TGTGCCAGCAGCCAAGCTCAGGGGAACACTGAAGCTTTCTTT
TRBD1	TRBV6-2/TRBV6-3	TRBJ2-2	NA	CASSLRTGVMAGELFF	TGTGCCAGCAGTCTCCGGACAGGGGTCATGGCCGGGGAGCTGTTTTTT